This T cell receptor (beta chain) was identified in a study of blood T cell repertoires in COVID-19 (TCRdb year 2020). About the study as a whole: Samples covering the acute and convalescent phases of COVID-19 were provided by collaborators in the United States, Italy and Spain. Sample metadata almost always included a de-identified subject ID, COVID-19 status, age in years and sex. The samples were drawn from the first 160 participants of the ongoing ImmuneRACE study and from about 1,200 subjects provided by 6 global collaborators. Deeply sampled blood TCRbeta repertoires from subjects exposed to, actively infected with, or recovered from COVID-19 were included in the dataset. The prospective study material was composed of cDNA or gDNA derived from T cells, B-cell-depleted T cells, or PBMCs. The repertoires were released in a freely available public database meant as a resource for research on the immune response to SARS-CoV-2. HLA class I and class II types, where available, came from metadata supplied by the sample provider rather than from assay-based typing. What the work shows at the level of the full study, not this receptor alone: Clinical and demographic metadata were provided uncurated, with the amount varying by source and participant.

A word on this clone: Its antigen is still unknown. No much larger clone is present one base from it, and per-base qualities are unavailable.

Whole blood was collected in K2EDTA tubes by collaborating institutions according to the institutions' own protocols. Collaborator samples were shipped for TCRbeta analysis as frozen whole blood, isolated PBMCs, or DNA extracted from either sample type. TCRbeta CDR3 regions were amplified from genomic DNA using the immunoSEQ Assay, a bias-controlled multiplex PCR. The paper's processing steps were these. Nucleated cell counts per sample were estimated from amplification of reference gene primers within the assay. To quantify the absolute abundance of each unique TCRbeta CDR3 rearrangement, sequence reads were collapsed and filtered. For each sample, productive Simpson clonality was calculated as the square root of Simpson's diversity index over productive rearrangements. Sourced from immuneACCESS, this table was stored by TCRdb with only in-frame sequences that have V and J called. A share of the clones is absent; for the studies checked, an unresolved V gene accounts for under half, and the remainder has no known explanation. That table furnishes V, J and clone size, whereas the DNA furnished D and trimming. This sample holds about 200,000 clones; approximately 86% were observed only once. About 3% of the sample rests with the top ten.

The sequenced sample was peripheral blood. This clonotype was obtained from a man aged 60-69 years with acute or convalescent COVID-19.

The nucleotides are TGCAGCGTAGCGGGGGGGTCCTACAATGAGCAGTTCTTC. Its coded protein is CSVAGGSYNEQFF. Recombination joined TRBV29-1 with TRBJ2-1, with 10 bases aligning to TRBD2. Trimming accounts for 6 bases at V and 1 base at J, while the number of junction bases matched to no gene is 0. The CDR3 measures 13 amino acids from cysteine to phenylalanine. This entry keeps only the CDR3 DNA: 39 bases, framed from base 1. CDR1 and CDR2, looked up from the germline V gene, are SQVTM and ANQGSEA.